This record concerns one T cell receptor (beta chain) sequence. As yet, its antigen is unknown. The length of the CDR3 is 13 residues. Between the trimmed V and J ends, which lost 4 bases and 4 bases, there was a span of 8 bases. CDR1 and CDR2 from the germline V gene are WNHNN and SYGVQD (reference sequence). Profiled with immunoSEQ multiplex PCR; TCRdb holds only in-frame clones, not every one. The sample consists of 100,000 to 120,000 clones, about 94% of them appearing once. Samples with a second dose at about 4 or about 12 weeks were pooled together. This sample stems from a study of T cell responses to AZD1222 COVID-19 vaccine. Study-level results: Donors skewed white British and female; clonal diversity was possibly underestimated. Seropositivity was recorded at baseline in only a handful of AZD1222 recipients. Dominant CD4 TCR responses targeted spike regions 160-218 and 743-854.

The specimen was peripheral blood, collected 28 days after the second AZD1222 dose. J is TRBJ1-5 and V is TRBV10-1; the D is unclear. The source of this sequence is an adult who received the AZD1222 COVID-19 vaccine. The CDR3 spells CASSAHTNQPQHF. The CDR3 DNA sequence: TGCGCCAGCAGTGCTCACACAAATCAGCCCCAGCATTTT.